This T cell receptor beta chain stems from a study of blood T cell repertoires in COVID-19. Across the study: Specimens from acute and convalescent COVID-19 originated in the United States, Italy and Spain. PBMCs, B-cell-depleted T cells, or T cells were the source of the cDNA or gDNA that made up the material.

The CDR3 consists of 13 residues. Per germline, CDR1 ENHRY and CDR2 SYGVKD. Trimming cost V 2 bases and J 8 bases, with 9 bases left between them. TCRdb's copy holds only in-frame clones and misses some; the assay was immunoSEQ multiplex PCR. There are 250,000 to 350,000 clones in the sample; around 89% occur only once, and 3% to 4% lies in the top ten. V is TRBV10-3 and J is TRBJ1-4; no firm D call. Input material: peripheral blood. The receptor comes from a woman between 45 and 60 years old with active or convalescent COVID-19. The CDR3 loop reads CAISEGRGEKLFF. DNA for the CDR3: TGTGCCATCAGTGAGGGAAGAGGGGAAAAACTGTTTTTT.